Reported below is one T cell receptor beta chain. Its antigen is not known. As for time point: week 35, safety follow-up. It was 300 ug of mutant IDH1 20-mer peptide that made up each vaccine dose, given with topical imiquimod. This sample was included in a study of a mutant IDH1 vaccine in newly diagnosed glioma. Overall study context: Following radiotherapy alone, or alongside temozolomide cycles, vaccination was started after an interval of 4-6 weeks. Study-level findings and limits: Overall, approximately 93% of patients had vaccine-induced immune responses.

V was trimmed by 3 bases and J by 3 bases, leaving 15 bases between them. Germline CDR1 LNHDA, CDR2 SQIVND (reference sequence). CDR3 length: 16 residues. Sequenced by immunoSEQ multiplex PCR; TCRdb stores in-frame clones only, minus some. In the table there are about 32,000 clones, 79% of which are singletons. The sequencing used PBMCs, collected from a glioma patient whose treatment included an IDH1 peptide vaccine. The clonotype comes from a woman between 25 and 40 years old with glioma. Some clones in this sample may be carry-over from other donors' samples. The rearrangement uses TRBV19 and TRBJ1-5, with a tentative D call TRBD1 (6 bases). CDR3 sequence: CASSMWRGGINQPQHF. Written as DNA, the CDR3 is TGTGCCAGTAGTATGTGGAGAGGGGGTATCAATCAGCCCCAGCATTTT.